This entry lists 16 T cell receptor beta chains sequenced from one sample in a study of T-cell memory formation after mild COVID-19. A single record per CDR3 protein comes from TCRdb applying MiXCR to the 5' RACE reads. The sample records approximately 580,000 distinct CDR3 sequences, 20% being singletons. The sequenced sample was PBMCs or a T cell subset sorted from them (not recorded which). The receptor set was obtained from an adult woman who had mild COVID-19 (a few samples of this study predate the infection). Cell type and time point are not known.

This clonotype was picked up a small number of times. This chain uses TRBV19 with TRBJ2-7, with D maybe TRBD1 (5 bases). Looked up from germline, CDR1 is LNHDA and CDR2 is SQIVND (reference sequence). Trimming took 6 bases from V and 3 from J, leaving 18 bases between them. The CDR3 extends over 15 amino acids. The chain's CDR3 is CASSQDSWGHYEQYF. In nucleotides, the CDR3 is TGTGCCAGTAGCCAAGACAGCTGGGGCCACTACGAGCAGTACTTC. The full variable domain, in which reference TRBV19 and TRBJ2-7 provide the parts outside the CDR3, is DGGITQSPKYLFRKEGQNVTLSCEQNLNHDAMYWYRQDPGQGLRLIYYSQIVNDFQKGDIAEGYSVSREKKESFPLTVTSAQKNPTAFYLCASSQDSWGHYEQYFGPGTRLTVT.

This clonotype was counted at least ten times. The CDR3 region has the DNA TGTGCCAGCAGCCAGGACAGGAACTATGGCTACACCTTC. It codes for CASSQDRNYGYTF. The V gene is TRBV5-5, the J gene TRBJ1-2; 7 bases are a match to TRBD1. J was trimmed by 2 bases and V by 4 bases; bases with no gene match: 2. Germline CDR1 is SGHKS and CDR2 is YYEKEE (reference sequence). The length of the CDR3 is 13 residues.

This clonotype was counted between two and nine times. This chain joins TRBV12-3 or TRBV12-4 and TRBJ2-3; no clear D gene. V lost 2 bases and J 5 bases, leaving 5 bases between the germline ends. There are 12 residues in the CDR3. CDR3 nucleotide sequence: TGTGCCAGCAGTTTATTTATAGATACGCAGTATTTT. It specifies CASSLFIDTQYF.

The genes are TRBV18 and TRBJ2-7, with unresolved D. Germline assignment: CDR1 KGHSH and CDR2 LQKENI. V was clipped by 2 bases and J by 10 bases, with 12 bases between them. The CDR3 is 12 amino acids. CDR3 region: CASSPSPPLQYF. DNA of the CDR3: TGTGCCAGCTCACCAAGCCCTCCACTCCAGTACTTC.

The chain uses TRBV3-1 and TRBJ2-6, with D uncertain. The V gene's germline CDR1 is LGHDT and CDR2 YNNKEL (reference sequence). This CDR3 comprises 18 residues. Trimming left V 1 base short and J 0 bases short, with 13 bases between. The CDR3 spells CASSQVVRIVSGANVLTF. Here the CDR3 DNA reads TGTGCCAGCAGCCAAGTGGTCCGCATTGTCTCTGGGGCCAACGTCCTGACTTTC. Together with reference TRBV3-1 and TRBJ2-6, the CDR3 gives the full variable domain: DTAVSQTPKYLVTQMGNDKSIKCEQNLGHDTMYWYKQDSKKFLKIMFSYNNKELIINETVPNRFSPKSPDKAHLNLHINSLELGDSAVYFCASSQVVRIVSGANVLTFGAGSRLTVL.

The V gene is TRBV19, the J gene TRBJ2-2; D gene ambiguous. Germline V gene sequence: CDR1 LNHDA, CDR2 SQIVND (reference sequence). Trimming shortened V by 3 bases and J by 3 bases, and 2 bases separated the two germline ends. The CDR3 loop spans 12 amino acids. The CDR3 reads CASSIYTGELFF. CDR3 bases: TGTGCCAGTAGTATCTACACCGGGGAGCTGTTTTTT.

This clonotype was counted a few times. The V and J genes are TRBV6-5 and TRBJ1-2; no definite D call. The V gene's germline CDR1 is MNHEY and CDR2 SVGAGI. This CDR3 is 15 amino acids long. V was shortened by 6 bases and J by 2 bases, with 16 bases between the two germline ends. CDR3 nucleotide sequence: TGTGCCAGCAGCCCCCACCCGGAGGGAAACTATGGCTACACCTTC. It is translated as CASSPHPEGNYGYTF.

The chain is built from TRBV7-9 and TRBJ1-2, with D possibly matching TRBD1 (5 bases). Trimming pared 3 bases from V and 3 bases from J, leaving 11 bases between. Germline V gene data show CDR1 as SEHNR and CDR2 as FQNEAQ (reference sequence). The CDR3 spans 14 residues. This CDR3 is CASSFGAPDYGYTF. DNA of the CDR3: TGTGCCAGCAGCTTTGGGGCTCCGGACTATGGCTACACCTTC.

The CDR3 loop is CASSLEAAGLSYEQYF. The DNA of the CDR3 is TGTGCCAGCAGCTTAGAAGCAGCGGGGCTCTCCTACGAGCAGTACTTC. The rearrangement uses TRBV7-2 and TRBJ2-7, with 7 bases lining up with TRBD2. Germline values: CDR1 SGHTA, CDR2 FQGNSA. After removal of 1 base from V and 0 bases from J, the junction contained 6 bases not matched to a gene. This CDR3 has 16 amino acids.

The chain carries TRBV19 and TRBJ2-2, with D possibly being TRBD1 (5 bases). Trimming shortened V by 2 bases and J by 7 bases, and 11 bases separated the two germline ends. The CDR3 runs to 14 residues. Looked up from germline, CDR1 is LNHDA and CDR2 is SQIVND (reference sequence). The CDR3 nucleotides are TGTGCCAGTAGTATAAGGGGTCGTGGCGGGGAGCTGTTTTTT. The encoded protein is CASSIRGRGGELFF.

V gene TRBV11-2 combines with J gene TRBJ2-1; D ambiguous. The CDR3 totals 14 residues. Per germline, CDR1 SGHAT and CDR2 FQNNGV. Trimming cost V 5 bases and J 10 bases, with 18 bases left between them. CDR3 sequence reads: CASSVDHYNDEQFF. The CDR3 coding sequence is TGTGCCAGCAGCGTGGACCATTACAATGACGAGCAGTTCTTC.

The sample holds many counts of this clonotype. This rearrangement joins TRBV5-1 to TRBJ2-1, with D maybe TRBD2 (7 bases). Trimming cost V 2 bases and J 4 bases, with 10 bases left between them. CDR3 size: 14 residues. Germline V gene data show CDR1 as SGHRS and CDR2 as YFSETQ. CDR3 amino acids: CASSLGGAYNEQFF. The CDR3 nucleotides read TGCGCCAGCAGCTTAGGGGGGGCGTACAATGAGCAGTTCTTC.

J is TRBJ1-1 and V is TRBV6-5; 12 nucleotides line up with TRBD1. The CDR3 consists of 19 residues. Unmatched junction bases numbered 11, after V lost 0 bases and J lost 3 bases. The germline V gene encodes CDR1 MNHEY and CDR2 SVGAGI. Here the CDR3 reads CASSYSSSGTGGADTEAFF. The CDR3 DNA reads as TGTGCCAGCAGTTACTCGTCGTCCGGGACAGGGGGCGCGGACACTGAAGCTTTCTTT.

The chain combines TRBV6-1 with TRBJ1-1; D not resolved. This CDR3 is built from 11 residues. V lost 7 bases and J 7 bases, leaving 10 bases between the germline ends. CDR1 is MNHNS and CDR2 is SASEGT in the germline V gene. CDR3 in amino acids: CASNFQREAFF. DNA for the CDR3: TGTGCCAGCAATTTCCAGCGTGAAGCTTTCTTT.

CDR3 loop: CASSVHGGSYEQYF. Written as DNA, the CDR3 is TGTGCCAGCAGCGTACATGGAGGATCCTACGAGCAGTACTTC. V and J are TRBV9 and TRBJ2-7; possibly TRBD2 for D (5 bases). The CDR3 has 14 amino acids. Per the germline V gene, CDR1 is SGDLS and CDR2 is YYNGEE. V lost 1 base and J lost 1, with 9 bases in between.

This clonotype showed up just a few times. The rearrangement links TRBV11-2 to TRBJ2-6; possibly TRBD2 for D (7 bases). Germline V CDR1 and CDR2: SGHAT, FQNNGV. Trimming cost V 1 base and J 1 base, with 20 bases left between them. This CDR3 contains 20 residues. CDR3 nucleotides: TGTGCCAGCAGCTTAGCGGGGGGACACAGGGCAGAGTCTGGGGCCAACGTCCTGACTTTC. Encoded protein: CASSLAGGHRAESGANVLTF.